These 3 T cell receptor beta chains share one sample of origin, sequenced in a study of neoadjuvant anti-PD-1 for oral cavity cancer. Sequencing was performed with immunoSEQ multiplex PCR; in TCRdb, only in-frame clones are kept and a portion is missing. Among over 15,000 clones listed, approximately 72% were seen once. The sequenced sample was PBMCs, obtained before nivolumab (anti-PD-1) treatment. Every receptor here comes from a person between 35 and 79 years old with oral cavity squamous cell carcinoma.

This clone was recorded only once. The V and J genes are TRBV2 and TRBJ1-4; weak D call: TRBD1 (5 bases). The CDR3 is made up of 13 amino acids. V lost 4 bases, J lost 4 bases, and 7 bases lay in between. Germline CDR1 is SNHLY and CDR2 is FYNNEI. CDR3 loop: CASSGQLNEKLFF. In nucleotides, the CDR3 is TGTGCCAGCAGTGGACAGCTTAATGAAAAACTGTTTTTT. The whole variable domain, filled in from reference TRBV2 and TRBJ1-4, reads EPEVTQTPSHQVTQMGQEVILRCVPISNHLYFYWYRQILGQKVEFLVSFYNNEISEKSEIFDDQFSVERPDGSNFTLKIRSTKLEDSAMYFCASSGQLNEKLFFGSGTQLSVL.

In this sample, this clone turned up a few times. V usage is TRBV2 and J usage is TRBJ1-2, with D uncertain. The ends were cut back, 8 bases at V and 2 bases at J, with 12 bases in the middle. The CDR3 is made up of 13 amino acids. The germline V gene has CDR1 SNHLY and CDR2 FYNNEI. CDR3 in amino acids: CASLSGSNYGYTF. The CDR3 DNA follows: TGTGCCAGCCTTTCTGGCAGCAACTATGGCTACACCTTC.

This clone was recorded once. The chain uses TRBV11-3 and TRBJ1-1, with 11 bases aligning to TRBD1. In germline, CDR1 is SGHNT, CDR2 YENEEA. The junction had 5 bases not matched to a gene; V was cut back by 7 bases and J by 4 bases. This CDR3 is built from 14 residues. In DNA form, the CDR3 reads TGTGCCAGCAAAGGGGACAGGGGGAGCACTGAAGCTTTCTTT. It translates to CASKGDRGSTEAFF.